The sequence of this T cell receptor (beta chain) was determined in a study of cytomegalovirus exposure and HLA in healthy donors. Study observations and caveats: Later analysis identified a missense DCLRE1C variant that was linked to TCR beta V- and J-gene trimming.

In the PCR, 60 Vbeta and 13 Jbeta primers were used. Study processing details: Some 10 million of some 80 million unique TCR beta chains were shared, per a later count. The assay was immunoSEQ multiplex PCR, and TCRdb's table has in-frame clones only and misses some. For V, J and clone size, that table is used; D and trimming come from the DNA. The table has under 40,000 clones, about 80% seen once. About this clone itself: Its antigen is not identified.

CDR1 is MGHDK, CDR2 SYGVNS, per germline. The junction had 6 bases not matched to a gene; V was cut back by 0 bases and J by 6 bases. The CDR3 consists of 16 residues. This rearrangement joins TRBV25-1 to TRBJ2-1; TRBD2 aligns across 9 bases. This TCR was recovered from a male donor in good health and CMV-seronegative. Sequencing used PBMCs. Here the CDR3 reads CASSEYSGGPRNEQFF. The CDR3 DNA sequence: TGTGCCAGCAGTGAATATAGCGGGGGCCCCCGCAATGAGCAGTTCTTC.